What follows are 23 T cell receptor beta chains derived from one specimen sequenced in a study of T cells in Graves' hyperthyroidism and ophthalmopathy. RNA transcripts yielded amplified TCR beta CDR3 regions. HTBI primers drove first-round RT-PCR of the TCR CDR3. MiXCR, applied by TCRdb to the multiplex PCR reads, yields one record per CDR3 protein. Found here are about 300,000 distinct CDR3 sequences, roughly 18% of them singletons; the top ten hold about two fifths. Sequencing was performed on blood. The source is a man in his fifties or sixties with Graves' ophthalmopathy.

This clonotype has only a few counts. The V and J genes are TRBV20-1 and TRBJ2-5; 9 bases map to TRBD2. V lost 3 bases and J lost 5; bases outside the gene matches: 4. The CDR3 length is 13 residues. The V gene's germline CDR1 is DFQATT and CDR2 SNEGSKA (reference sequence). The CDR3, as DNA: TGCAGTGCTAGCGGGACTAGCATCGAGACCCAGTACTTC. Its protein is CSASGTSIETQYF.

This clonotype appeared a few times. V and J are TRBV7-8 and TRBJ2-1, with 10 bases lining up with TRBD2. The J segment lost 3 bases and the V segment lost 8 bases, leaving 4 bases of the junction unmatched. The CDR3 consists of 14 residues. Germline-derived CDR1 and CDR2 are SGHVS and FQNEAQ. In DNA form, the CDR3 reads TGTGCCAGCCAATCTAGCGGGAGCTACAATGAGCAGTTCTTC. Translated: CASQSSGSYNEQFF.

This clonotype was detected a few times. A single base separates this from a much larger clone, so it may be a read error. The V gene is TRBV2, the J gene TRBJ2-3, with D hard to call. The CDR3 extends over 15 amino acids. CDR1 and CDR2 (germline): SNHLY, FYNNEI. The DNA of the CDR3 is TGTGCCAACAGTGGTCATGATTCTAGCACAGATACGCAGTATTTT. Residues: CANSGHDSSTDTQYF.

This clonotype has a count of ten or more. The chain couples TRBV10-3 to TRBJ2-3; no definite D call. Per germline, CDR1 ENHRY and CDR2 SYGVKD. This CDR3 spans 15 amino acids. V lost 4 bases and J lost 2, with 13 bases in between. CDR3 DNA sequence: TGTGCCATCAGTGTGGGAAACACCCTCACAGATACGCAGTATTTT. Its protein is CAISVGNTLTDTQYF.

This clonotype was recorded a few times. This rearrangement joins TRBV7-9 to TRBJ1-6; D is uncertain. The V gene lost 1 base and the J gene lost 8 bases, with 3 bases spanning the gap. From germline, CDR1 is SEHNR and CDR2 FQNEAQ (reference sequence). The CDR3 runs 12 residues. CDR3 nucleotides: TGTGCCAGCAGCTTAGGGGATTCACCCCTCCACTTT. It translates to CASSLGDSPLHF.

The CDR3 reads CSARASDSPYNEQFF. The CDR3 DNA reads TGCAGTGCTAGAGCCTCGGACAGCCCCTACAATGAGCAGTTCTTC. The chain combines TRBV20-1 with TRBJ2-1, with a weak D call TRBD1 (6 bases). Trimming removed 1 base at V and 2 bases at J, with 12 bases between. The CDR3 sequence is 15 residues long. Germline assignment: CDR1 DFQATT and CDR2 SNEGSKA (reference sequence).

This clonotype was seen more than once but under ten times. CDR3 protein: CASTRLAGDLHNEQFF. DNA for the CDR3: TGTGCCAGCACGAGACTAGCGGGAGATTTACACAATGAGCAGTTCTTC. This rearrangement joins TRBV28 to TRBJ2-1; 12 bases agree with TRBD2. CDR3 size: 16 residues. The germline gives CDR1 MDHEN, CDR2 SYDVKM. The V segment lost 7 bases and the J segment 5 bases; nucleotides outside the gene matches: 9.

The table lists this clonotype with a few counts. The chain carries TRBV5-4 and TRBJ2-2; 13 nucleotides line up with TRBD2. V shed 4 bases, J shed 6 bases, and the junction held 3 bases outside the gene matches. Germline V gene sequence: CDR1 SGHNT, CDR2 YYREEE (reference sequence). The CDR3 contains 15 residues. In DNA, the CDR3 is TGTGCCAGCAGCACGGGACTAGCGGGATCCGGGGAGCTGTTTTTT. It is translated as CASSTGLAGSGELFF.

This clonotype was recorded many times. V is TRBV30 and J is TRBJ2-7; perhaps TRBD2 as D (6 bases). The CDR3 is 12 residues long. V lost 5 bases and J lost 0, with 8 bases in between. The germline gives CDR1 GTSNPN, CDR2 SVGIG (reference sequence). The CDR3 reads CAWDGSSYEQYF. The CDR3, as DNA: TGTGCCTGGGACGGGAGCTCCTACGAGCAGTACTTC.

In its sample, this clonotype was seen a few times. The rearrangement joins TRBV29-1 to TRBJ2-7, with D tentatively TRBD2 (5 bases). The CDR3 covers 13 residues. Germline loops: CDR1 SQVTM, CDR2 ANQGSEA. V was clipped by 3 bases and J by 1 base, with 10 bases between them. The CDR3 DNA reads TGCAGCGTTGATTCTGGAGGATCCTACGAGCAGTACTTC. Amino acid sequence: CSVDSGGSYEQYF.

The chain joins TRBV6-1 to TRBJ2-6, with unresolved D. The CDR3 has 12 residues. Germline-derived CDR1 and CDR2 are MNHNS and SASEGT. The ends were cut back, 7 bases at V and 3 bases at J, with 4 bases in the middle. The CDR3 bases are TGTGCCAGCAACCTTGGGGCCAACGTCCTGACTTTC. It specifies CASNLGANVLTF.

This clonotype was seen ten or more times. CDR3 in DNA: TGTGCCAGCAGTTTACAGGGGGCTAAACTCTACAATGAGCAGTTCTTC. It translates to CASSLQGAKLYNEQFF. The chain uses TRBV27 and TRBJ2-1; the match to TRBD1 covers 8 bases. V was clipped by 2 bases and J by 3 bases; unmatched bases: 6. The CDR3 loop spans 16 amino acids. Germline-derived CDR1 and CDR2 are MNHEY and SMNVEV (reference sequence).

This clonotype was recorded many times. J is TRBJ2-7 and V is TRBV7-8; TRBD1 or TRBD2 may be the D gene (7 bases each). This CDR3 is 13 amino acids long. V lost 8 bases and J 2 bases, leaving 13 bases between the germline ends. Germline lookup yields CDR1 SGHVS and CDR2 FQNEAQ. CDR3 DNA: TGTGCCAGCGGCAGGGGGGGAACCTACGAGCAGTACTTC. This gives the protein CASGRGGTYEQYF.

The chain employs TRBV20-1 and TRBJ2-2; TRBD1 matches at 10 bases. After removal of 5 bases from V and 5 bases from J, the junction contained 11 bases not matched to a gene. The CDR3 spans 16 residues. Germline assignment: CDR1 DFQATT and CDR2 SNEGSKA (reference sequence). The CDR3 protein is CSALSGQGTGTGELFF. CDR3 nucleotide sequence: TGCAGTGCTCTCTCGGGACAGGGGACAGGGACCGGGGAGCTGTTTTTT.

The V call is TRBV19, the J call TRBJ1-5; D is uncertain. Per the germline V gene, CDR1 is LNHDA and CDR2 is SQIVND (reference sequence). Trimming took off 3 bases at V and 0 bases at J, with 12 bases between the two ends. The CDR3 runs to 16 residues. In DNA form, the CDR3 reads TGTGCCAGTAGTATGACGGCATCACCTAGCAATCAGCCCCAGCATTTT. It codes for CASSMTASPSNQPQHF.

This clonotype occurred many times. The chain is built from TRBV2 and TRBJ2-2; 13 bases map to TRBD2. Germline CDR1 SNHLY, CDR2 FYNNEI. The length of the CDR3 is 15 residues. The V segment lost 6 bases and the J segment 7 bases; nucleotides outside the gene matches: 5. The CDR3, as DNA: TGTGCCAGCAGACTAGCGGGAGGGCAAGTCGGGGAGCTGTTTTTT. Its translation: CASRLAGGQVGELFF.

This clonotype was counted ten times or more. The chain has TRBV2 and TRBJ2-7; either TRBD1 or TRBD2 may supply D (7 bases each). Germline lookup yields CDR1 SNHLY and CDR2 FYNNEI. The ends were cut back, 6 bases at V and 3 bases at J, with 18 bases in the middle. The length of the CDR3 is 15 residues. The CDR3 sequence: CASSLGGDSRYEQYF. The CDR3 nucleotides are TGTGCCAGCAGCCTAGGGGGGGACAGCCGCTACGAGCAGTACTTC. The whole variable domain, filled in from reference TRBV2 and TRBJ2-7, reads EPEVTQTPSHQVTQMGQEVILRCVPISNHLYFYWYRQILGQKVEFLVSFYNNEISEKSEIFDDQFSVERPDGSNFTLKIRSTKLEDSAMYFCASSLGGDSRYEQYFGPGTRLTVT.

The chain is built from TRBV14 and TRBJ2-7, with 9 bases identical to TRBD1. V lost 5 bases and J lost 5; bases outside the gene matches: 10. The CDR3 runs to 15 residues. Germline V gives CDR1 SGHDN, CDR2 FVKESK. The CDR3 protein is CASSLGQGLPHEQYF. CDR3 nucleotide sequence: TGTGCCAGCAGCTTAGGACAGGGGCTCCCCCACGAGCAGTACTTC.

A remark on this clonotype: Just one base apart from a much larger clone, this may be a read error. V usage is TRBV7-9 and J usage is TRBJ2-7; tentatively, D is TRBD1 or TRBD2 (5 bases each). The CDR3 loop spans 14 amino acids. The V end was cut by 4 bases, the J end by 4 bases, with 14 bases between. Germline V gene data show CDR1 as SEHNR and CDR2 as FQNEAQ (reference sequence). CDR3 bases: TGTGCCAGCAGCTCGGGACCAGCTCAATACGAGCAGTACTTC. Its translation: CASSSGPAQYEQYF.

This clonotype came up many times. The CDR3 region is CAWSAWGGAVSYEQYF. Written as DNA, the CDR3 is TGTGCCTGGAGTGCCTGGGGCGGGGCAGTCTCCTACGAGCAGTACTTC. V usage is TRBV30 and J usage is TRBJ2-7, with D maybe TRBD2 (6 bases). Germline V lookup: CDR1 GTSNPN, CDR2 SVGIG (reference sequence). Trimming pared 1 base from V and 0 bases from J, leaving 16 bases between. This CDR3 has 16 residues.

A few counts support this clonotype. V usage is TRBV10-2 and J usage is TRBJ2-7; the D is unclear. CDR1 is WSHSY, CDR2 SAAADI, per germline. The CDR3 consists of 15 residues. V shed 6 bases and J shed 3 bases, with 18 bases lying between them. CDR3 coding DNA: TGCGCCAGCAGCCACGATACCGGACCCCTCTACGAGCAGTACTTC. Its translation: CASSHDTGPLYEQYF.

This clonotype is categorized as medium-sized. The chain links TRBV30 to TRBJ2-1, with D possibly matching TRBD2 (6 bases). The CDR3 has 15 residues. V was shortened by 2 bases and J by 2 bases, with 13 bases between the two germline ends. Germline values: CDR1 GTSNPN, CDR2 SVGIG (reference sequence). The CDR3 loop is CAWSLGSGTYNEQFF. The CDR3 region has the DNA TGTGCCTGGAGTCTAGGTAGCGGAACCTACAATGAGCAGTTCTTC. The full variable domain, rest sourced from reference TRBV30 and TRBJ2-1, is SQTIHQWPATLVQPVGSPLSLECTVEGTSNPNLYWYRQAAGRGLQLLFYSVGIGQISSEVPQNLSASRPQDRQFILSSKKLLLSDSGFYLCAWSLGSGTYNEQFFGPGTRLTVL.

The J gene is TRBJ2-2, the V gene TRBV11-1, with D hard to call. The V end lost 5 bases, the J end lost 6 bases, and 10 bases lay between the germline ends. The CDR3 totals 13 residues. Per the germline V gene, CDR1 is SGHAT and CDR2 is FQDESV (reference sequence). The CDR3 region is CASSLGEAGELFF. The CDR3 bases are TGTGCCAGCAGCCTAGGTGAAGCCGGGGAGCTGTTTTTT.